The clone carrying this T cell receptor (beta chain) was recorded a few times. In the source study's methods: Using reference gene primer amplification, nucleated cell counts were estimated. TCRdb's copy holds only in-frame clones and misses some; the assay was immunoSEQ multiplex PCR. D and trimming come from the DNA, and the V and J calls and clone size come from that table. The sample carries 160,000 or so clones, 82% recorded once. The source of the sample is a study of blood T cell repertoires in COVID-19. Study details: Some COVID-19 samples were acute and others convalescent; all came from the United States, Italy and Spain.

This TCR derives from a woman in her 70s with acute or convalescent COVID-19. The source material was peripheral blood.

The CDR3 nucleotides are TGTGCCAGCAGTGAAATACTTCTTCGGAGCGACAGTCGAGAAAACATTCAGTACTTC. Its translation: CASSEILLRSDSRENIQYF. V gene TRBV2 combines with J gene TRBJ2-4; possible D gene TRBD1, 5 bases. The V and J ends lost 2 bases and 5 bases respectively, with 25 bases between them. Germline V CDR1 and CDR2: SNHLY, FYNNEI. CDR3 length: 19 residues.